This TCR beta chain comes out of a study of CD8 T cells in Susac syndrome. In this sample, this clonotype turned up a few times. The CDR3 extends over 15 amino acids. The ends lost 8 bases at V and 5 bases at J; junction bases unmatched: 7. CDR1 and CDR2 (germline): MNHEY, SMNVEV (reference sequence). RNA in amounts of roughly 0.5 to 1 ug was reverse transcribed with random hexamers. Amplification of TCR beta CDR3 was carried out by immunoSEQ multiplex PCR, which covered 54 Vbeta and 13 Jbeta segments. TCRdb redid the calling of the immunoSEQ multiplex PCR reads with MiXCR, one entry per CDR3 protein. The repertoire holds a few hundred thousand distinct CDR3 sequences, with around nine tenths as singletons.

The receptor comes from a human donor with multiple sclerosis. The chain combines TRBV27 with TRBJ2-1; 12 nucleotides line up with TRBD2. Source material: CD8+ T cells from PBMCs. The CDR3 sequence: CASSPGTSGHNEQFF. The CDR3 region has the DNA TGTGCCAGCTCCCCCGGGACTAGCGGGCACAATGAGCAGTTCTTC.